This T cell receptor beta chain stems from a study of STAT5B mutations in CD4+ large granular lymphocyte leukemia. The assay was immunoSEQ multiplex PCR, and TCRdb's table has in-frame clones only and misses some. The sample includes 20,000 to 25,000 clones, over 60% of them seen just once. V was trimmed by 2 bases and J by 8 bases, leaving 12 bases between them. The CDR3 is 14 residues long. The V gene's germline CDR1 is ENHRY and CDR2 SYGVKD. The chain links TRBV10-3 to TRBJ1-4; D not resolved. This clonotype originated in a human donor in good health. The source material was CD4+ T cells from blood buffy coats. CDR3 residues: CAISEGRNGEKLFF. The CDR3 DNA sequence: TGTGCCATCAGTGAGGGAAGGAACGGCGAAAAACTGTTTTTT.